Presented here are 23 T cell receptor beta chains from one specimen sequenced in a study of T-cell memory formation after mild COVID-19 (dated by TCRdb to 2020 to 2022). To prepare the library, 5' RACE was applied. These reads were obtained on an Illumina NovaSeq 6000. TCRdb applied fastp at Q25 and MiXCR to the public reads, then kept only in-frame beta chains. Every CDR3 protein is listed once, alongside the most common genes and DNA of its rows. The sample table shows about 100,000 distinct CDR3 sequences, and about a sixth are seen once. The ten most abundant clones make up around 5.1% of the sample. Sequenced input: PBMCs or a T cell subset sorted from them (not recorded which). All receptors come from a man younger than 35 who had mild COVID-19 (a few samples of this study predate the infection). The sample titles of this study are shuffled in the database, so cell type and time point are left out; the donor was told from shared clones.

V is TRBV7-7 and J is TRBJ2-7, with TRBD2 matching 9 bases. The CDR3 loop spans 15 amino acids. CDR1 SSHAT and CDR2 FNYEAQ come from the germline V gene (reference sequence). The CDR3 DNA reads TGTGCTAGCAGCGATAAGCGGGGGGCCAGCTACGAGCAGTACGTC. It specifies CASSDKRGASYEQYV.

This clonotype was seen more than once but under ten times. This chain links TRBV7-6 with TRBJ2-1; 11 positions match TRBD2. Germline-derived CDR1 and CDR2 are SGHVS and FNYEAQ. The CDR3 contains 20 residues. V was pared by 5 bases and J by 1 base, with 16 bases of the junction left unmatched. Here the CDR3 reads CASSPELAGASVTSYNEQFF. DNA of the CDR3: TGTGCCAGCAGCCCCGAACTAGCGGGGGCGTCGGTTACTTCCTACAATGAGCAGTTCTTC.

This chain links TRBV5-1 with TRBJ2-5; D remains unclear. CDR3 size: 12 residues. Germline V gene sequence: CDR1 SGHRS, CDR2 YFSETQ. Deletions cut 1 base from V and 5 bases from J, with 6 bases between. CDR3 in DNA: TGCGCCAGCAGCTTGTCATTTGAGACCCAGTACTTC. Translating it yields CASSLSFETQYF.

This clonotype occurred many times. The rearrangement links TRBV7-2 to TRBJ2-3; 10 nucleotides line up with TRBD2. The CDR3 totals 15 residues. V lost 5 bases to trimming and J lost 8 bases; unmatched junction nucleotides: 10. Germline lookup yields CDR1 SGHTA and CDR2 FQGNSA. This CDR3 is CASSPPGLARGTQYF. CDR3 nucleotides: TGTGCCAGCAGCCCCCCGGGACTAGCGCGCGGTACGCAGTATTTT. Combining the CDR3 with reference TRBV7-2 and TRBJ2-3 gives the whole variable domain GAGVSQSPSNKVTEKGKDVELRCDPISGHTALYWYRQSLGQGLEFLIYFQGNSAPDKSGLPSDRFSAERTGGSVSTLTIQRTQQEDSAVYLCASSPPGLARGTQYFGPGTRLTVL.

There are many counts of this clonotype. V is TRBV18 and J is TRBJ2-1; 9 bases fit TRBD1. The CDR3 contains 14 residues. Germline CDR1 and CDR2: KGHSH and LQKENI. Trimming at V came to 3 bases and at J to 8 bases, leaving 5 bases not matched to a gene. The CDR3 DNA is TGTGCCAGCTCACCGGACAGGGGAATGTATGAGCAGTTCTTC. Protein sequence: CASSPDRGMYEQFF.

This clonotype was found a few times. CDR3 amino acids: CASSLGGGRSYEQYV. The DNA for the CDR3 is TGTGCCAGCAGCTTAGGAGGAGGTCGGTCCTACGAGCAGTACGTC. The J gene is TRBJ2-7, the V gene TRBV7-2, with D maybe TRBD2 (5 bases). The CDR3 totals 15 residues. V was trimmed by 1 base and J by 1 base, leaving 11 bases between them. Looked up from germline, CDR1 is SGHTA and CDR2 is FQGNSA.

The chain links TRBV11-2 to TRBJ2-3; D could derive from TRBD1 or TRBD2 (5 bases each). V shed 5 bases and J shed 2 bases, with 32 bases lying between them. Germline V lookup: CDR1 SGHAT, CDR2 FQNNGV. The CDR3 is made up of 21 amino acids. Written as DNA, the CDR3 is TGTGCCAGCAGCCCCCGCCACCGGGACCGCGGGCTGCCGTCTGTCACAGATACGCAGTATTTT. Protein sequence: CASSPRHRDRGLPSVTDTQYF. The full variable domain, its missing parts supplied by reference TRBV11-2 and TRBJ2-3, is EAGVAQSPRYKIIEKRQSVAFWCNPISGHATLYWYQQILGQGPKLLIQFQNNGVVDDSQLPKDRFSAERLKGVDSTLKIQPAKLEDSAVYLCASSPRHRDRGLPSVTDTQYFGPGTRLTVL.

The chain couples TRBV5-6 to TRBJ1-4; the D is unclear. The germline V and J ends were trimmed by 0 bases and 2 bases, with 8 bases remaining between them. Germline V gene lookup returns CDR1 SGHDT and CDR2 YYEEEE. This CDR3 contains 15 residues. The CDR3 is CASSLVLGTNEKLFF. The CDR3, as DNA: TGTGCCAGCAGCTTGGTACTCGGGACTAATGAAAAACTGTTTTTT.

This clonotype was observed a handful of times. The V gene is TRBV20-1, the J gene TRBJ1-5; D is possibly TRBD1 (5 bases). V shed 6 bases and J shed 4 bases, with 10 bases lying between them. From germline, CDR1 is DFQATT and CDR2 SNEGSKA (reference sequence). The CDR3 spans 12 residues. The CDR3 protein is CSASQGNQPQHF. The CDR3 bases are TGCAGTGCGAGTCAGGGAAATCAGCCCCAGCATTTT.

The table lists this clonotype with a few counts. The chain links TRBV28 to TRBJ2-5; TRBD2 is a possible D gene (6 bases). Trimming stripped 6 bases from V and 5 bases from J, with 13 bases between. The CDR3 runs to 13 residues. In germline, CDR1 is MDHEN, CDR2 SYDVKM. CDR3 DNA: TGTGCCAGCAGGTGGAGGGGCCCGGAGACCCAGTACTTC. Translated: CASRWRGPETQYF.

This clonotype was seen more than once but under ten times. This rearrangement joins TRBV15 to TRBJ1-5; D is unclear. Trimming removed 0 bases at V and 0 bases at J, with 9 bases between. CDR3 length: 16 amino acids. Germline-derived CDR1 and CDR2 are LNHNV and YYDKDF (reference sequence). CDR3 nucleotides: TGTGCCACCAGCAGAGATCCCGGTTATAGCAATCAGCCCCAGCATTTT. Its translation is CATSRDPGYSNQPQHF.

The sample holds a few counts of this clonotype. The chain carries TRBV21-1 and TRBJ2-7; TRBD1 was called by the table and not checked on the DNA. TRBV21-1 is reported as a pseudogene. CDR3 size: 17 residues. The CDR3 reads CASSKERGGHEEREQYV. The CDR3 DNA follows: TGTGCCAGCAGCAAAGAGCGGGGGGGCCACGAGGAGCGCGAGCAGTACGTC.

The chain is built from TRBV30 and TRBJ2-5, with D uncertain. Trimming removed 4 bases from V and 2 bases from J, with 11 bases in between. Germline V lookup: CDR1 GTSNPN, CDR2 SVGIG (reference sequence). The CDR3 is 13 residues long. CDR3 DNA sequence: TGTGCCTGGACAGGACGGATACAAGAGACCCAGTACTTC. This codes for CAWTGRIQETQYF.

This clonotype has a handful of counts. This rearrangement joins TRBV3-2 to TRBJ2-7. TRBV3-2 is annotated as a pseudogene. This CDR3 contains 11 residues. CDR3 DNA sequence: TGTGCCAGCAGCGGCCACTACGAGCAGTACTTC. Its translation: CASSGHYEQYF.

The J gene is TRBJ2-3, the V gene TRBV5-5; weak D call: TRBD2 (5 bases). The germline V and J ends were trimmed by 7 bases and 7 bases, with 19 bases remaining between them. Germline CDR1 and CDR2: SGHKS and YYEKEE (reference sequence). The CDR3 is 14 amino acids. The CDR3 spells CASGHDHGKNTQYF. CDR3 sequence (DNA): TGTGCCAGCGGCCACGATCACGGGAAGAATACGCAGTATTTT.

The V call is TRBV6-5, the J call TRBJ2-3, with D uncertain. CDR1 and CDR2 from the germline V gene are MNHEY and SVGAGI. The CDR3 covers 13 residues. Trimming took off 6 bases at V and 0 bases at J, with 7 bases between the two ends. The CDR3 region has the DNA TGTGCCAGCAGAGAGGCTAGCACAGATACGCAGTATTTT. Translating gives CASREASTDTQYF.

Here the CDR3 reads CASRSTDRRIDYGYTF. The DNA for the CDR3 is TGCGCCAGCCGGTCGACGGACAGGAGGATCGACTATGGCTACACCTTC. The rearrangement links TRBV5-1 to TRBJ1-2; TRBD1 matches 7 bases. There are 16 residues in the CDR3. From germline, CDR1 is SGHRS and CDR2 YFSETQ. Losses at the gene ends were 7 bases for V and 3 bases for J; bases not matched to a gene: 15.

This clonotype was found a few times. CDR3 amino acids: CASSLLGGGETQYF. For the CDR3, the DNA is TGTGCCAGCAGTTTATTAGGTGGGGGAGAGACCCAGTACTTC. This rearrangement joins TRBV12-3 or TRBV12-4 to TRBJ2-5, with D perhaps matching TRBD1 or TRBD2 (5 bases each). V shed 2 bases and J shed 4 bases, with 11 bases lying between them. The CDR3 has 14 residues.

V gene TRBV7-2 combines with J gene TRBJ2-2, with unresolved D. CDR1 and CDR2 (germline): SGHTA, FQGNSA. The germline V and J ends were trimmed by 4 bases and 3 bases, with 9 bases remaining between them. The CDR3 contains 14 residues. For the CDR3, the DNA is TGTGCCAGCAGCTCCCGACTGTACACCGGGGAGCTGTTTTTT. This gives the protein CASSSRLYTGELFF.

This clonotype has just one count. The chain is built from TRBV2 and TRBJ1-2; the match to TRBD1 covers 7 bases. This CDR3 has 14 amino acids. The germline V gene has CDR1 SNHLY and CDR2 FYNNEI. With 8 bases clipped from V and 10 bases from J, the junction kept 16 bases outside the gene matches. The CDR3 nucleotides are TGTGCCAGCCTGAATCCCGGGACAGCTTCGGTCTACACCTTC. This sequence encodes CASLNPGTASVYTF. Looking up the rest from reference TRBV2 and TRBJ1-2 gives the full variable domain: EPEVTQTPSHQVTQMGQEVILRCVPISNHLYFYWYRQILGQKVEFLVSFYNNEISEKSEIFDDQFSVERPDGSNFTLKIRSTKLEDSAMYFCASLNPGTASVYTFGSGTRLTVV.

This clonotype came up many times. This chain uses TRBV5-1 with TRBJ2-5; D not resolved. The CDR3 extends over 12 amino acids. In germline, CDR1 is SGHRS, CDR2 YFSETQ. Trimming took 4 bases from V and 2 from J, leaving 6 bases between them. The CDR3 sequence: CASSIQQETQYF. The CDR3 DNA reads TGCGCCAGCAGCATACAGCAAGAGACCCAGTACTTC.

This clonotype was observed many times. This chain uses TRBV7-2 with TRBJ2-1; 9 positions match TRBD2. This CDR3 is built from 18 residues. With 2 bases clipped from V and 0 bases from J, the junction kept 8 bases outside the gene matches. Germline assignment: CDR1 SGHTA and CDR2 FQGNSA. The CDR3, as DNA: TGTGCCAGCAGCTTACGGGAGCGGGGGGTCACCTCCTACAATGAGCAGTTCTTC. Residues: CASSLRERGVTSYNEQFF.

In this sample, this clonotype turned up a few times. V and J are TRBV4-1 and TRBJ1-1; 9 bases match TRBD1. The CDR3 totals 15 residues. J lost 3 bases, V lost 7 bases, and 9 bases had no gene match. Germline assignment: CDR1 MGHRA and CDR2 YSYEKL. CDR3 sequence: CASTANRGLDTEAFF. CDR3 DNA: TGCGCCAGCACCGCCAACAGGGGGCTCGACACTGAAGCTTTCTTT.